A selection of T cell receptor beta chains follows, all from one sample in a study of T cells in Graves' hyperthyroidism and ophthalmopathy. TCRdb itself ran the multiplex PCR reads through MiXCR, one entry per CDR3 protein. The sample consists of hundreds of thousands of distinct CDR3 sequences, about 15% of them appearing once. The material sequenced was blood. Receptors originate from a young woman with Graves' hyperthyroidism. CDR3s leave out the opening cysteine and the closing phenylalanine or tryptophan. The size field is filled for only some rows; it gives once, few, many or a size class.

V gene: TRBV2; clone size: many; CDR3 protein: ASSEDRATEAF
V gene: TRBV28; clone size: many; CDR3 protein: ASSLALGPYNEQF
V gene: TRBV7-3; clone size: many; CDR3 protein: ASSLTGLRGYNEQF
V gene: TRBV5-6; clone size: few; CDR3 protein: ASSLDSGSLNEQF
V gene: TRBV29-1; clone size: few; CDR3 protein: SVRYSYEQY
V gene: TRBV27; clone size: many; CDR3 protein: ASSSLAGGLSYEQY
V gene: TRBV29-1; clone size: .; CDR3 protein: SVRQARNEQY
V gene: TRBV18; clone size: many; CDR3 protein: ASSPLESYGYT
V gene: TRBV30; clone size: few; CDR3 protein: AWSQAGDYEQY
V gene: TRBV18; clone size: .; CDR3 protein: ASSPSGQRDMQY
V gene: TRBV20-1; clone size: many; CDR3 protein: SARDLGVTGPPYEQY
V gene: TRBV6-1; clone size: few; CDR3 protein: ASRAGGLVDTQY
V gene: TRBV7-9; clone size: many; CDR3 protein: ASSSHKQQTQY
V gene: TRBV7-9; clone size: many; CDR3 protein: ASSLVLQQNTEAF
V gene: TRBV5-1; clone size: once; CDR3 protein: ASTPFSLRDRSLNTEAF
V gene: TRBV19; clone size: .; CDR3 protein: ASSIAYNFRDHSSGELS
V gene: TRBV7-3; clone size: .; CDR3 protein: ASSLVPAPGRDGYT
V gene: TRBV28; clone size: many; CDR3 protein: ASSLWANTSPLH
V gene: TRBV18; clone size: many; CDR3 protein: ASSPIGGPGQPQH
V gene: TRBV28; clone size: many; CDR3 protein: ASRPHGGPHQPQH
V gene: TRBV27; clone size: .; CDR3 protein: ASSSLNRGSDEQY
V gene: TRBV24-1; clone size: .; CDR3 protein: ATSDGGGRGYNEQF
V gene: TRBV19; clone size: many; CDR3 protein: ASSILATSGTYEQY
V gene: TRBV12-3/TRBV12-4; clone size: .; CDR3 protein: ASSFGSDSYEQY
V gene: TRBV24-1; clone size: .; CDR3 protein: ATSDSTEGSGYT
V gene: TRBV30; clone size: .; CDR3 protein: AWSVTRPGVMDEQF
V gene: TRBV12-3/TRBV12-4; clone size: many; CDR3 protein: ASSRLAGGVKEQY
V gene: TRBV25-1; clone size: few; CDR3 protein: ASSALGAYRGGTEAF
V gene: TRBV24-1; clone size: .; CDR3 protein: ATSDLLRPDTQY
V gene: TRBV7-8; clone size: many; CDR3 protein: ASSSNVAGGEVGYT
V gene: TRBV20-1; clone size: few; CDR3 protein: SAPTSSAEQF
V gene: TRBV28; clone size: many; CDR3 protein: ASSLRSSGGELF
V gene: TRBV6-1; clone size: few; CDR3 protein: ASRPGTGQETQY
V gene: TRBV5-1; clone size: many; CDR3 protein: ASSLWGQMNTEAF
V gene: TRBV9; clone size: few; CDR3 protein: ASSPHPGTVNTGELF
V gene: TRBV28; clone size: many; CDR3 protein: ASSFTVNTGELF
V gene: TRBV7-3; clone size: few; CDR3 protein: ASSPTGDHPIYSNQPQH
V gene: TRBV7-9; clone size: few; CDR3 protein: ASSGGTGNIQY
V gene: TRBV18; clone size: many; CDR3 protein: ASSPGATAAF
V gene: TRBV30; clone size: few; CDR3 protein: AWGPPTLRYNEQF
V gene: TRBV28; clone size: .; CDR3 protein: ASSWGPNEQY
V gene: TRBV27; clone size: .; CDR3 protein: ASSSWPHTNQPQH
V gene: TRBV7-2; clone size: .; CDR3 protein: ASSLAGTPEKLF
V gene: TRBV2; clone size: many; CDR3 protein: ASLTSVKQRGYEQY
V gene: TRBV6-1; clone size: .; CDR3 protein: ASSRTRDRFSNQPQH
V gene: TRBV7-2; clone size: many; CDR3 protein: ASSLGLAAEQF
V gene: TRBV11-2; clone size: many; CDR3 protein: ASSSLTGGVGAGGEQF
V gene: TRBV6-5; clone size: .; CDR3 protein: ASSYKKQGRSNQPQH
V gene: TRBV20-1; clone size: .; CDR3 protein: SASLREEKLF
V gene: TRBV15; clone size: many; CDR3 protein: ATSRDRADTQY
V gene: TRBV27; clone size: few; CDR3 protein: ASSSRVISYGYT
V gene: TRBV30; clone size: many; CDR3 protein: AWQIGTALGELF
V gene: TRBV18; clone size: many; CDR3 protein: ASSRLEASGLYEQY
V gene: TRBV6-1; clone size: many; CDR3 protein: ASSFGQSVSYNEQF
V gene: TRBV24-1; clone size: .; CDR3 protein: ATSDPRGPSYEQY
V gene: TRBV6-1; clone size: many; CDR3 protein: ASSSRTGELF
V gene: TRBV12-3/TRBV12-4; clone size: .; CDR3 protein: ASSLTDSFVRPQH
V gene: TRBV5-8; clone size: many; CDR3 protein: ASSLAGGPSTDTQY